The 20 T cell receptor beta chains presented below share a single source sample, sequenced in a study of CXCR3-negative and CXCR3-positive naive CD8 T cells. General observations from the study: CXCR3-positive naive cells carried more hydrophobic TRB CDR3s than CXCR3-negative naive cells did.

These TCRs are of unknown antigen specificity. UMI-tagged TRB cDNA libraries were built via 5' RACE. TCRdb reprocessed the 5' RACE reads; each CDR3 protein has one entry and no DNA is given. This sample's table reports around 60,000 distinct CDR3 sequences. The sequencing input was naive CXCR3+ CD8+ T cells from blood. Subset of the sample: CD45RO-CCR7+CD27+CD95- naive CD8+ T cells expressing CXCR3 (TNR3+). The receptors derive from a human donor in good health. Some clones in this sample may be carry-over from other donors' samples.

V gene TRBV7-3 combines with J gene TRBJ2-1; TCRdb names TRBD2, which stays unverified in the absence of DNA. CDR1 is SGHTA and CDR2 is FQGTGA in the germline V gene. This CDR3 has 13 residues. Here the CDR3 reads CATRAGGANEQFF.

The chain recombines TRBV20-1 with TRBJ2-7; TCRdb outputs TRBD1, but without DNA this stays unchecked. From germline, CDR1 is DFQATT and CDR2 SNEGSKA (reference sequence). The CDR3 consists of 15 residues. The CDR3: CSATLTGTGSYEQYF.

The J gene is TRBJ1-1, the V gene TRBV5-1; as DNA is missing, the TRBD1 call by TCRdb cannot be tested. Per the germline V gene, CDR1 is SGHRS and CDR2 is YFSETQ. There are 16 residues in the CDR3. The CDR3 loop is CASSFGTGGMNTEAFF.

The rearrangement links TRBV7-8 to TRBJ2-3; as DNA is missing, the TRBD2 call by TCRdb cannot be tested. The CDR3 has 17 amino acids. Germline V gene sequence: CDR1 SGHVS, CDR2 FQNEAQ. The CDR3 is CASSLPYRGGRTDTQYF. The entire variable domain, with the rest obtained from reference TRBV7-8 and TRBJ2-3, is as follows: GAGVSQSPRYKVAKRGQDVALRCDPISGHVSLFWYQQALGQGPEFLTYFQNEAQLDKSGLPSDRFFAERPEGSVSTLKIQRTQQEDSAVYLCASSLPYRGGRTDTQYFGPGTRLTVL.

The chain uses TRBV27 and TRBJ2-1. Germline CDR1 MNHEY, CDR2 SMNVEV (reference sequence). CDR3 length: 14 residues. Here the CDR3 reads CASSLFDAYNEQFF.

The rearrangement links TRBV15 to TRBJ1-2; there is no DNA to check the TCRdb D call of TRBD1. The CDR3 loop spans 15 amino acids. CDR1 and CDR2 (germline): LNHNV, YYDKDF (reference sequence). CDR3 protein: CATSDRDRVSYGYTF.

The genes are TRBV29-1 and TRBJ2-2; TCRdb returns TRBD2, unconfirmable since there is no DNA. Germline lookup yields CDR1 SQVTM and CDR2 ANQGSEA. This CDR3 region has 14 residues. The CDR3 sequence: CSAKSGGAAGELFF.

The genes are TRBV12-3 or TRBV12-4 and TRBJ1-2; as DNA is missing, the TRBD1 call by TCRdb cannot be tested. The CDR3 sequence is 13 residues long. Here the CDR3 reads CASSQGQGSGYTF.

J is TRBJ2-6 and V is TRBV7-8. The CDR3 spans 14 residues. Germline lookup yields CDR1 SGHVS and CDR2 FQNEAQ. The CDR3: CASSSESGANVLTF.

V gene TRBV7-9 combines with J gene TRBJ2-1; TCRdb designates TRBD2, a call that cannot be tested without DNA. The CDR3 extends over 15 amino acids. Germline CDR1 SEHNR, CDR2 FQNEAQ (reference sequence). CDR3 sequence: CASSLTSSKDNEQFF. The full variable domain, rest sourced from reference TRBV7-9 and TRBJ2-1, is DTGVSQNPRHKITKRGQNVTFRCDPISEHNRLYWYRQTLGQGPEFLTYFQNEAQLEKSRLLSDRFSAERPKGSFSTLEIQRTEQGDSAMYLCASSLTSSKDNEQFFGPGTRLTVL.

The chain carries TRBV2 and TRBJ2-2. CDR3 length: 13 amino acids. CDR1 and CDR2 from the germline V gene are SNHLY and FYNNEI. CDR3 amino acids: CASFRDDTGELFF.

The chain has TRBV7-9 and TRBJ1-2; TCRdb's D call of TRBD1 is untestable without DNA. The CDR3 length is 15 residues. Germline V lookup: CDR1 SEHNR, CDR2 FQNEAQ (reference sequence). The CDR3: CASSLGALPLYGYTF.

V gene TRBV7-9 combines with J gene TRBJ1-1. The germline V gene encodes CDR1 SEHNR and CDR2 FQNEAQ (reference sequence). The CDR3 contains 12 residues. This CDR3 is CASSLVQEDAFF.

The chain joins TRBV29-1 to TRBJ2-5; TCRdb indicates TRBD1, and absent DNA this call remains unverified. The CDR3 consists of 11 residues. Germline V gives CDR1 SQVTM, CDR2 ANQGSEA. CDR3 residues: CSVQGSETQYF.

This sequence joins TRBV6-2 or TRBV6-3 and TRBJ2-1; TCRdb's D call, TRBD2, is unchecked because there is no DNA. Germline V gene sequence: CDR1 MNHEY, CDR2 SVGEGT. CDR3 length: 16 residues. The CDR3: CASNYGTSGGYNEQFF.

The CDR3 loop is CASSSRADQPQHF. The chain couples TRBV7-6 to TRBJ1-5. The germline CDR1 and CDR2 sequences are SGHVS and FNYEAQ. There are 13 residues in the CDR3.

The chain is built from TRBV5-4 and TRBJ1-2. The CDR3 totals 13 residues. Germline lookup yields CDR1 SGHNT and CDR2 YYREEE (reference sequence). Here the CDR3 reads CASSLGVVYGYTF.

The rearrangement uses TRBV7-2 and TRBJ2-7; TCRdb designates TRBD1, a call that cannot be tested without DNA. CDR3 length: 16 residues. In germline, CDR1 is SGHTA, CDR2 FQGNSA. The CDR3 protein is CASSLIFADRGYEQYF.

V and J are TRBV29-1 and TRBJ1-2; absent DNA, TCRdb's TRBD1 call cannot be checked. Germline V gives CDR1 SQVTM, CDR2 ANQGSEA. This CDR3 comprises 13 residues. CDR3 in amino acids: CSSLEGATYGYTF.

The chain has TRBV5-6 and TRBJ2-7; TCRdb outputs TRBD2, but without DNA this stays unchecked. CDR3 length: 17 amino acids. Germline CDR1 SGHDT, CDR2 YYEEEE. CDR3 sequence reads: CASSSLTSGSDPYEQYF.